The clone carrying this T cell receptor beta chain was observed a few times. The target antigen is unknown. The data originate from a study of T-cell memory formation after mild COVID-19. TCRdb fed the 5' RACE reads into MiXCR, producing one record per CDR3 protein. The sample contains nearly 110,000 distinct CDR3 sequences, about a sixth of which appear only once. Study-level points and caveats: Mainly CM and EM harbored the contracting CD4+ clones; mainly EMRA harbored the CD8+ ones. For second-wave clones that peaked at day 37, SARS-CoV-2 specificity went unverified. Day 15 to 85 contracting clones showed balanced CD4/CD8; day 15 to 37 expanders favored CD4+. Some SARS-CoV-2-responding clones were already detected in memory before infection.

V trimming: 4 bases; J trimming: 3 bases; junction bases outside the gene matches: 6. This CDR3 is 15 amino acids long. Germline CDR1 reads SGHTA; CDR2 reads FQGTGA. This TCR came from an adult woman who had mild COVID-19 (a few samples of this study predate the infection). Cell type and time point are not known. The sample consisted of PBMCs or a T cell subset sorted from them (not recorded which). V is TRBV7-3 and J is TRBJ1-1, with 9 bases identical to TRBD1. CDR3 loop: CASSSGQGSDTEAFF. CDR3 DNA: TGTGCCAGCAGCTCAGGACAGGGGTCGGACACTGAAGCTTTCTTT.